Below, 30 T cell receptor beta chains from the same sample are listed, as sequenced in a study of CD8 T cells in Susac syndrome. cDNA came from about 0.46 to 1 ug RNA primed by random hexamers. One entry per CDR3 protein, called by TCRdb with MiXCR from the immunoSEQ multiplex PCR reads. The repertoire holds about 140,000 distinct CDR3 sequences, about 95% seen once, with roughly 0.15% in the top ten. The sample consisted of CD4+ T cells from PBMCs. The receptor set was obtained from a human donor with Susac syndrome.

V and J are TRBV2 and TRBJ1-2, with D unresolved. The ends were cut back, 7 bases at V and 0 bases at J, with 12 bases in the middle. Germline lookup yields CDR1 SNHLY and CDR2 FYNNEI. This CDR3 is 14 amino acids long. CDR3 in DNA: TGTGCCAGCATCTTCGCTTTAGCTAACTATGGCTACACCTTC. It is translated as CASIFALANYGYTF.

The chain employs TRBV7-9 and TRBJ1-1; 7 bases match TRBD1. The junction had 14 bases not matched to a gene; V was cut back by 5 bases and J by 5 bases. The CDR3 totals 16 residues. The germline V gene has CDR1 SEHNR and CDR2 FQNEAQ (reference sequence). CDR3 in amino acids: CASSPPGKQGMTEAFF. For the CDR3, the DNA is TGTGCCAGCAGCCCCCCGGGGAAACAGGGGATGACTGAAGCTTTCTTT. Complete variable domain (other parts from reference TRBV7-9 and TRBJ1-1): DTGVSQNPRHKITKRGQNVTFRCDPISEHNRLYWYRQTLGQGPEFLTYFQNEAQLEKSRLLSDRFSAERPKGSFSTLEIQRTEQGDSAMYLCASSPPGKQGMTEAFFGQGTRLTVV.

CDR3 in amino acids: CSALRAPGLTDTQYF. The CDR3 nucleotides read TGCAGTGCCCTTAGGGCCCCGGGACTCACAGATACGCAGTATTTT. The chain is built from TRBV20-1 and TRBJ2-3; D possibly corresponds to TRBD2 (6 bases). CDR3 length: 15 residues. Per the germline V gene, CDR1 is DFQATT and CDR2 is SNEGSKA (reference sequence). V was pared by 6 bases and J by 2 bases, with 18 bases between.

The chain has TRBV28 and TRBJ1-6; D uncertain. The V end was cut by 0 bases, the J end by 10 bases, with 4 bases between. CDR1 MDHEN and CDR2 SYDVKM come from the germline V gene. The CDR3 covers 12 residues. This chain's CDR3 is CASSLWESPLHF. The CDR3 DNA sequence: TGTGCCAGCAGTTTATGGGAGTCACCCCTCCACTTT.

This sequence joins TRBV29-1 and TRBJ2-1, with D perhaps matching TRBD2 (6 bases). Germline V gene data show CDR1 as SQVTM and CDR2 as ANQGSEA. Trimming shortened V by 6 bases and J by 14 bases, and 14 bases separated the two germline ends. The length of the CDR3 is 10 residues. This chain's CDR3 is CSVGTSLEFF. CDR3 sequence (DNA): TGCAGCGTCGGCACTAGCTTAGAGTTCTTC.

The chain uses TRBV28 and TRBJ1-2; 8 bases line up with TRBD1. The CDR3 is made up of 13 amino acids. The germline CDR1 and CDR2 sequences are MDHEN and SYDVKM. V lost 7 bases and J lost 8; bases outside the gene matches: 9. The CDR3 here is CASIADRVGGYTF. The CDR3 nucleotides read TGTGCCAGCATCGCGGACAGGGTTGGCGGCTACACCTTC.

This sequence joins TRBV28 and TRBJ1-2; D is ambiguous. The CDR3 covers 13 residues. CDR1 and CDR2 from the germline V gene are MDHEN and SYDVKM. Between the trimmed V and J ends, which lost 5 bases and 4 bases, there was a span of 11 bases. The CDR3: CASSQPSSYGYTF. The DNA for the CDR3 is TGTGCCAGCAGTCAACCCTCGTCCTATGGCTACACCTTC.

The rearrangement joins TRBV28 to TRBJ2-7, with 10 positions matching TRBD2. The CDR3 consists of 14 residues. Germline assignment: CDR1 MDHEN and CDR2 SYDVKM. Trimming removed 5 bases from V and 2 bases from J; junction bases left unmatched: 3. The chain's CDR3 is CASSGLAATYEQYF. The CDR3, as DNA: TGTGCCAGCAGTGGACTAGCGGCGACCTACGAGCAGTACTTC.

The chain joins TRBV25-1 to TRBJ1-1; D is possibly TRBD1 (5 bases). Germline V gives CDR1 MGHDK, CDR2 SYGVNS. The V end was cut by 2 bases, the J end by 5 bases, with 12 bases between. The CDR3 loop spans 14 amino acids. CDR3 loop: CASSEGTPRTEAFF. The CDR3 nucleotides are TGTGCCAGCAGTGAAGGGACGCCGCGGACTGAAGCTTTCTTT.

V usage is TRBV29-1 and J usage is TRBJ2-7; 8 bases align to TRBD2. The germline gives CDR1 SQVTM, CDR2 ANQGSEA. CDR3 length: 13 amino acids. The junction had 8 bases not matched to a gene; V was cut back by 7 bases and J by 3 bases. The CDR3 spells CSATGGGIYEQYF. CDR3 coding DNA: TGCAGCGCCACGGGCGGGGGGATCTACGAGCAGTACTTC.

CDR3 loop: CARGLAAETQYF. The CDR3 DNA is TGTGCCAGGGGACTAGCGGCGGAGACCCAGTACTTC. The chain is built from TRBV2 and TRBJ2-5; the match to TRBD2 covers 11 bases. V was clipped by 9 bases and J by 5 bases; unmatched bases: 2. Germline V gives CDR1 SNHLY, CDR2 FYNNEI. The CDR3 runs 12 residues.

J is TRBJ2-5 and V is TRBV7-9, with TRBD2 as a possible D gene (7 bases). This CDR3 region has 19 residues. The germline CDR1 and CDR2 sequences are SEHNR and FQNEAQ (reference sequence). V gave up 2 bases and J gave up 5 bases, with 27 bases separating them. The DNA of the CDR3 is TGTGCCAGCAGCTTAATTCGTCTAGCGGAGTTGCGGAGGGGGGAGACCCAGTACTTC. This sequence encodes CASSLIRLAELRRGETQYF.

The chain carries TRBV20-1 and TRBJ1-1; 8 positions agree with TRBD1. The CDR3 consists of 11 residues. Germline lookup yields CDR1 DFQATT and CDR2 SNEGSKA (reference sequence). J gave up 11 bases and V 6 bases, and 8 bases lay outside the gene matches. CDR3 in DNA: TGCAGTGCCAAGGACAGGGTGACGGCTTTCTTT. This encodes CSAKDRVTAFF.

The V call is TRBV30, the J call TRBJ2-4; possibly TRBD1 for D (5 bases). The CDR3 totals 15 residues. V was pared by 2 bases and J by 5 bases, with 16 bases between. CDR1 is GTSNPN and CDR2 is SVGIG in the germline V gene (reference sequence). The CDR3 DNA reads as TGTGCCTGGAGTCCAGTCTCAGGGTGGGAAAACATTCAGTACTTC. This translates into CAWSPVSGWENIQYF.

This chain's CDR3 is CASSRLAAQYEQYF. CDR3 coding DNA: TGTGCCAGCAGCCGACTAGCGGCCCAATACGAGCAGTACTTC. The chain links TRBV14 to TRBJ2-7, with TRBD2 identical over 9 bases. The CDR3 totals 14 residues. V was clipped by 4 bases and J by 4 bases; unmatched bases: 5. Per germline, CDR1 SGHDN and CDR2 FVKESK.

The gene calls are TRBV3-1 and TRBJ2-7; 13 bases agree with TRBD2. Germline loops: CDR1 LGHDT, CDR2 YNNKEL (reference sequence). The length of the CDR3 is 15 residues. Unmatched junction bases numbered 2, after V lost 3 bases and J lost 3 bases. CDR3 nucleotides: TGTGCCAGCAGCCACCGGACTAGCGGGAGCTACGAGCAGTACTTC. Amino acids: CASSHRTSGSYEQYF.

The CDR3 is CASSPTAGINTDTQYF. The CDR3 DNA reads TGTGCCAGCAGCCCTACCGCCGGCATTAACACAGATACGCAGTATTTT. The genes are TRBV3-1 and TRBJ2-3; D gene unclear. This CDR3 comprises 16 residues. The germline CDR1 and CDR2 sequences are LGHDT and YNNKEL (reference sequence). Trimming took 4 bases from V and 2 from J, leaving 16 bases between them.

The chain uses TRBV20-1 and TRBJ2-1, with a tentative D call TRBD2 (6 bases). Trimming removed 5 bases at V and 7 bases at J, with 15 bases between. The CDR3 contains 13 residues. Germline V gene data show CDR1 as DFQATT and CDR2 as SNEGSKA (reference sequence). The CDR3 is CSARENQRNEQFF. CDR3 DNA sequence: TGCAGTGCTCGGGAGAACCAGAGGAATGAGCAGTTCTTC.

CDR3 protein: CSARQGGIDTEAFF. In nucleotides, the CDR3 is TGCAGTGCTAGACAGGGGGGGATAGACACTGAAGCTTTCTTT. V and J are TRBV20-1 and TRBJ1-1, with 7 positions matching TRBD1. Trimming at V came to 2 bases and at J to 3 bases, leaving 6 bases not matched to a gene. The CDR3 runs 14 residues. Germline V lookup: CDR1 DFQATT, CDR2 SNEGSKA (reference sequence).

Here the CDR3 reads CASRKDRGGGYTF. The CDR3 nucleotides read TGCGCCAGCAGGAAAGACAGGGGTGGTGGCTACACCTTC. The chain recombines TRBV10-2 with TRBJ1-2; 8 nucleotides match TRBD1. The CDR3 contains 13 residues. The V segment lost 6 bases and the J segment 7 bases; nucleotides outside the gene matches: 7. Germline V gene sequence: CDR1 WSHSY, CDR2 SAAADI.

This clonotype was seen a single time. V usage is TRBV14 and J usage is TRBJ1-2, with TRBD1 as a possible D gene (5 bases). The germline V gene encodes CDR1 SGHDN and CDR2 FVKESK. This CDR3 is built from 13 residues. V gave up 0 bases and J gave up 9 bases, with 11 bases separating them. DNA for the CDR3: TGTGCCAGCAGCCAAGATAGACAGCTGAGCTACACCTTC. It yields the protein CASSQDRQLSYTF.

The DNA for the CDR3 is TGCGCCAGCAGCCCGGACAGTTCCAATCAGCCCCAGCATTTT. Its protein product is CASSPDSSNQPQHF. The J gene is TRBJ1-5, the V gene TRBV5-1; TRBD1 is a possible D gene (6 bases). Germline assignment: CDR1 SGHRS and CDR2 YFSETQ. The CDR3 extends over 14 amino acids. V lost 4 bases, J lost 3 bases, and 11 bases lay in between. Full variable domain (missing parts from reference TRBV5-1 and TRBJ1-5): KAGVTQTPRYLIKTRGQQVTLSCSPISGHRSVSWYQQTPGQGLQFLFEYFSETQRNKGNFPGRFSGRQFSNSRSEMNVSTLELGDSALYLCASSPDSSNQPQHFGDGTRLSIL.

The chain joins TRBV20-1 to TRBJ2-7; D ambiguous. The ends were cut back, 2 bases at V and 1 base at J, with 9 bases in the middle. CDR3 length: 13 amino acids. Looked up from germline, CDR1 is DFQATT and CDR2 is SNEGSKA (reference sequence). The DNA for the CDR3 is TGCAGTGCTAGATGGTGGAAATCCTACGAGCAGTACTTC. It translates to CSARWWKSYEQYF.

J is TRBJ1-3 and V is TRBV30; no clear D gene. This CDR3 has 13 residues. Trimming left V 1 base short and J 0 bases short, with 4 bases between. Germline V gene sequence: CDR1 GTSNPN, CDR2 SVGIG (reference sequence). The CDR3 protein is CAWSGSSGNTIYF. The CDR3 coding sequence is TGTGCCTGGAGTGGGAGCTCTGGAAACACCATATATTTT.

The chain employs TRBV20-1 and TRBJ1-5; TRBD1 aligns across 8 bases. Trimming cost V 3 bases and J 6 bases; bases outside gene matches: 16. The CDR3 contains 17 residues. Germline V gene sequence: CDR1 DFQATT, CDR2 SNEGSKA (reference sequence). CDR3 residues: CSASGRVLFTGGQPQHF. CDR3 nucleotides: TGCAGTGCTAGCGGTAGGGTCTTATTCACAGGGGGTCAGCCCCAGCATTTT.

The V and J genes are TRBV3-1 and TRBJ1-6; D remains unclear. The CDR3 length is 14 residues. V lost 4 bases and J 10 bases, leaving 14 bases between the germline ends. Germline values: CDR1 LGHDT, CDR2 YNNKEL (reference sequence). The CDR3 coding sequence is TGTGCCAGCAGCCGCCTCGACACCGAATCACCCCTCCACTTT. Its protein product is CASSRLDTESPLHF.

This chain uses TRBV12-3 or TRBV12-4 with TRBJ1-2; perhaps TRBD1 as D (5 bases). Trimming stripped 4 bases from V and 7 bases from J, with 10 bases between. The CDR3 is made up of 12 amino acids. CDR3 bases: TGTGCCAGCAGTTACAGGTTAAGTGGCTACACCTTC. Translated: CASSYRLSGYTF.

Written as DNA, the CDR3 is TGCGCCAGCAGCCAAAACGCGGGGGGCCAAGAGACCCAGTACTTC. Its protein is CASSQNAGGQETQYF. This sequence joins TRBV4-3 and TRBJ2-5; 8 bases are shared with TRBD2. CDR1 is LGHNA and CDR2 is YSLEER in the germline V gene. This CDR3 contains 15 residues. V was pared by 2 bases and J by 1 base, with 3 bases of the junction left unmatched.

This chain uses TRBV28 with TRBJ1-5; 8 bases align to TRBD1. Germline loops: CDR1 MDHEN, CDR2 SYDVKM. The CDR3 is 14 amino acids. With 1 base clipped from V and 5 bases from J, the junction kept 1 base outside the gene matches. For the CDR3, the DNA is TGTGCCAGCAGTTTATCAGGGGGCCATCAGCCCCAGCATTTT. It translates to CASSLSGGHQPQHF.

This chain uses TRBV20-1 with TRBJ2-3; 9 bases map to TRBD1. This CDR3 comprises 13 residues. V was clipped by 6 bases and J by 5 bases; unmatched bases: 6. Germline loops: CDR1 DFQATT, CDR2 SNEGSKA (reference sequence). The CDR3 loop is CSAIRTGEDTQYF. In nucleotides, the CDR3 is TGCAGTGCGATTAGGACAGGGGAAGATACGCAGTATTTT.